This TCR beta chain stems from a study of blood T cell repertoires in COVID-19. Study background: Sites across the United States, Italy and Spain contributed samples from acute and convalescent COVID-19.

The V segment lost 3 bases and the J segment 4 bases; nucleotides outside the gene matches: 6. The CDR3 contains 16 residues. Germline CDR1 LGHNA, CDR2 YNFKEQ. Source study methods: Amplification with reference gene primers provided the estimates of nucleated cell counts. This table comes from immunoSEQ multiplex PCR, and its TCRdb copy is limited to in-frame clones, with some not included. V and J calls plus clone size are reproduced from that table; the DNA served to infer D and trimming. The sample lists about 35,000 clones; about 90% were seen once. The sample consisted of peripheral blood. This receptor was taken from a human donor in a cohort sampled during active COVID-19. The rearrangement uses TRBV4-2 and TRBJ2-3, with 11 bases identical to TRBD1. CDR3 sequence (DNA): TGTGCCAGCAGCCAGGCCGGGACAGGGGGGTCAGATACGCAGTATTTT. Amino acid sequence: CASSQAGTGGSDTQYF.